The clone carrying this TCR beta chain is a singleton in its sample. V shed 4 bases and J 8 bases; nucleotides not matched to a gene: 18. CDR1 and CDR2 (germline): SGHNT, YYREEE (reference sequence). The CDR3 is 17 residues long. Sequenced by immunoSEQ multiplex PCR; TCRdb stores in-frame clones only, minus some. The sample lists 2,000 to 3,000 clones; 75% to 85% were seen once. The sample originates from a study of tumor T cells in aggressive B-cell lymphoma. What was sequenced was tumor tissue. The chain carries TRBV5-4 and TRBJ1-2, with TRBD1 identical over 9 bases. The TCR sequence derives from an adult with diffuse large B cell lymphoma. CDR3 nucleotide sequence: TGTGCCAGCAGCGGGGGCTTACCGGGACAGGGTTACGGAGGCTACACCTTC. This codes for CASSGGLPGQGYGGYTF.